Each of the 2 T cell receptor beta chains below was sequenced from the same sample in a study of cytomegalovirus exposure and HLA in healthy donors. The PCR contained 60 Vbeta and 13 Jbeta primers. TCRdb keeps only in-frame clones here, not all; method: immunoSEQ multiplex PCR. The profile shows 300,000 or so clones, roughly 86% of them singletons. The sequencing input was PBMCs. These receptors originate from a middle-aged woman in good health and CMV-seropositive.

The rearrangement joins TRBV19 to TRBJ2-5, with 7 bases that match TRBD1. This CDR3 has 12 residues. Per the germline V gene, CDR1 is LNHDA and CDR2 is SQIVND (reference sequence). V was clipped by 5 bases and J by 12 bases; unmatched bases: 9. CDR3 DNA: TGTGCCAGTAGTGAGAGACAGGGTGGAAAGTACTTC. This translates into CASSERQGGKYF.

The rearrangement joins TRBV2 to TRBJ2-2; the D gene is possibly TRBD1 (6 bases). This CDR3 region has 15 residues. Trimming pared 6 bases from V and 1 base from J, leaving 12 bases between. Germline assignment: CDR1 SNHLY and CDR2 FYNNEI. The CDR3 coding sequence is TGTGCCAGCAGCTGGGGGCGCCGGAACACCGGGGAGCTGTTTTTT. It specifies CASSWGRRNTGELFF.